The sequence of this T cell receptor beta chain was determined in a study of technical replicates of blood from a few donors (dated by TCRdb to about 2017). Germline trimming amounts to 8 bases on V and 5 bases on J, with 10 as the count of junction bases outside the gene matches. From a lookup of the germline V gene, CDR1 and CDR2 are ENHRY and SYGVKD. The CDR3 has 14 amino acids, counting the end cysteine and phenylalanine. The kept DNA is CDR3 alone, 42 bases in frame from the first base. For this clone: Its cognate antigen has yet to be identified. No much larger clone exists at a distance of one base, and base qualities are not known.

The library was built by means of the immunoSEQ multiplex PCR assay. The source is immuneACCESS, and TCRdb retained only in-frame sequences with V and J called. Part of the clones is not carried over; for the studies checked, unresolved V genes explain less than half of this, and the remainder is unexplained. The sample has approximately 70,000 clones on record, approximately 90% of them singletons. Roughly 0.39% of the sample goes to the ten largest clones. In this chain, TRBV10-3 is recombined with TRBJ2-3; TRBD2 fits 7 bases in the junction. This TCR was sampled from a human donor in good health. Specimen: T cells isolated from PBMCs. The CDR3 region: CAIGATSHEDTQYF. The bases are TGTGCCATCGGAGCGACTAGCCACGAAGATACGCAGTATTTT.